The 15 T cell receptor beta chains given below trace back to one sample, sequenced in a study of control samples from healthy donors and cancer patients. Libraries were prepared by immunoSEQ multiplex PCR; TCRdb keeps only in-frame clonotypes and omits some of them. Of under 450,000 clones listed, around nine tenths are singletons. Material for sequencing was PBMCs. All receptors derive from a man in his forties or fifties with head and neck cancer.

The chain employs TRBV19 and TRBJ2-2; D gene ambiguous. The CDR3 has 15 residues. The germline V and J ends were trimmed by 5 bases and 3 bases, with 13 bases remaining between them. Germline CDR1 is LNHDA and CDR2 is SQIVND (reference sequence). The CDR3 protein is CASSVANSDTGELFF. CDR3 nucleotides: TGTGCCAGTAGTGTCGCGAACAGTGACACCGGGGAGCTGTTTTTT.

The rearrangement links TRBV19 to TRBJ2-3; TRBD2 matches at 9 bases. Per germline, CDR1 LNHDA and CDR2 SQIVND (reference sequence). Germline trimming cut 4 bases from V and 4 bases from J; bases unmatched to any gene: 9. The CDR3 has 16 residues. CDR3 residues: CASSRPSSGEPDTQYF. The CDR3 coding sequence is TGTGCCAGTAGTAGGCCATCTAGCGGGGAACCAGATACGCAGTATTTT.

The chain employs TRBV10-2 and TRBJ2-7, with 9 nucleotides matching TRBD1. V was clipped by 4 bases and J by 9 bases; unmatched bases: 10. Germline CDR1 is WSHSY and CDR2 is SAAADI. This CDR3 has 14 residues. Written as DNA, the CDR3 is TGCGCCAGCAGTGGGGGGACAGGGTTTGTTGGGCAGTACTTC. Translated: CASSGGTGFVGQYF.

As regards this clone: Other DNA sequences within the sample encode an identical CDR3. This chain uses TRBV18 with TRBJ1-4; 7 bases map to TRBD1. This CDR3 is built from 13 residues. The V gene end was trimmed by 4 bases and the J gene end by 6 bases; junction bases not matched to a gene: 2. Per the germline V gene, CDR1 is KGHSH and CDR2 is LQKENI. The CDR3 nucleotides read TGTGCCAGCTCACGAGGGGGCGATGAAAAACTGTTTTTT. It is translated as CASSRGGDEKLFF.

The chain uses TRBV5-1 and TRBJ2-1, with D possibly being TRBD2 (7 bases). Per germline, CDR1 SGHRS and CDR2 YFSETQ. The CDR3 totals 17 residues. V lost 0 bases and J 0 bases, leaving 13 bases between the germline ends. The CDR3 loop is CASSLGGGGSSYNEQFF. CDR3 DNA: TGCGCCAGCAGCTTGGGGGGGGGCGGGAGCTCCTACAATGAGCAGTTCTTC.

Turning to this clone: One end of the junction fails to match germline, which may point to a read error. The chain links TRBV6-5 to TRBJ2-7, with D tentatively TRBD2 (6 bases). Per the germline V gene, CDR1 is MNHEY and CDR2 is SVGAGI. This CDR3 contains 14 residues. As DNA, the CDR3 is TGTGCCAGCAGGACATTCCGGGACTCCGACGAGCAGTACTTC. Translation: CASRTFRDSDEQYF.

The CDR3 nucleotides are TGTGCCACCAGCAGATCCCGAGCGGGGAGGACCCCCAATCAGCCCCAGCATTTT. It is translated as CATSRSRAGRTPNQPQHF. The V call is TRBV15, the J call TRBJ1-5, with D unresolved. Germline V lookup: CDR1 LNHNV, CDR2 YYDKDF (reference sequence). This CDR3 is built from 18 residues. V dropped 2 bases and J dropped 3 bases, with 20 bases sitting between them.

V and J are TRBV7-2 and TRBJ2-5, with 10 bases identical to TRBD1. This CDR3 spans 16 amino acids. The germline V gene encodes CDR1 SGHTA and CDR2 FQGNSA. V lost 6 bases to trimming and J lost 4 bases; unmatched junction nucleotides: 11. CDR3 in DNA: TGTGCCAGCAGTTTACGAGACAGGGGGCTTGGAGAGACCCAGTACTTC. This encodes CASSLRDRGLGETQYF. The full variable domain, its missing parts supplied by reference TRBV7-2 and TRBJ2-5, is GAGVSQSPSNKVTEKGKDVELRCDPISGHTALYWYRQSLGQGLEFLIYFQGNSAPDKSGLPSDRFSAERTGGSVSTLTIQRTQQEDSAVYLCASSLRDRGLGETQYFGPGTRLLVL.

The chain uses TRBV10-1 and TRBJ2-1, with 8 positions matching TRBD2. J lost 8 bases, V lost 0 bases, and 9 bases had no gene match. CDR1 and CDR2 (germline): WNHNN, SYGVQD (reference sequence). This CDR3 has 16 amino acids. CDR3 in amino acids: CASSESMGGRYYEQFF. CDR3 DNA sequence: TGCGCCAGCAGTGAGTCTATGGGCGGGAGGTACTATGAGCAGTTCTTC.

J is TRBJ2-5 and V is TRBV11-2; D call uncertain. The germline CDR1 and CDR2 sequences are SGHAT and FQNNGV. This CDR3 contains 17 residues. V gave up 0 bases and J gave up 4 bases, with 18 bases separating them. The CDR3 DNA sequence: TGTGCCAGCAGCTTAGATCGGGTCGGATCAAGTGGAGAGACCCAGTACTTC. Translated, it gives CASSLDRVGSSGETQYF. Combining the CDR3 with reference TRBV11-2 and TRBJ2-5 gives the whole variable domain EAGVAQSPRYKIIEKRQSVAFWCNPISGHATLYWYQQILGQGPKLLIQFQNNGVVDDSQLPKDRFSAERLKGVDSTLKIQPAKLEDSAVYLCASSLDRVGSSGETQYFGPGTRLLVL.

The V call is TRBV4-2, the J call TRBJ1-4, with D unclear. Per the germline V gene, CDR1 is LGHNA and CDR2 is YNFKEQ. This CDR3 contains 16 residues. Between the trimmed V and J ends, which lost 2 bases and 8 bases, there was a span of 18 bases. CDR3 amino acids: CASSQLGRDTWEKLFF. CDR3 bases: TGTGCCAGCAGCCAACTAGGGCGTGATACCTGGGAAAAACTGTTTTTT.

The chain has TRBV5-1 and TRBJ2-7; 7 nucleotides align to TRBD1. From germline, CDR1 is SGHRS and CDR2 YFSETQ. The V gene end was trimmed by 4 bases and the J gene end by 7 bases; junction bases not matched to a gene: 14. The CDR3 is 15 amino acids. CDR3 sequence: CASSNRQGPIKEQYF. The CDR3, as DNA: TGCGCCAGCAGCAACCGACAGGGCCCAATAAAGGAGCAGTACTTC.

The DNA of the CDR3 is TGTGCCAGCAGCCGTCTAGCGGCTCGACCAGATACGCAGTATTTT. Translated, it gives CASSRLAARPDTQYF. The chain employs TRBV3-1 (or the pseudogene TRBV3-2) and TRBJ2-3, with 7 bases identical to TRBD2. Trimming cost V 4 bases and J 4 bases; bases outside gene matches: 8. In germline, CDR1 is LGHDT, CDR2 YNNKEL (reference sequence). The CDR3 covers 15 residues.

The V gene is TRBV9, the J gene TRBJ1-6, with D hard to call. V lost 4 bases and J lost 7, with 9 bases in between. This CDR3 is built from 13 residues. The V gene's germline CDR1 is SGDLS and CDR2 YYNGEE. CDR3 sequence (DNA): TGTGCCAGCAGCTCCCGCTTAAATTCACCCCTCCACTTT. Translating gives CASSSRLNSPLHF.

V and J are TRBV20-1 and TRBJ2-5; 9 bases line up with TRBD2. V was pared by 3 bases and J by 3 bases, with 8 bases of the junction left unmatched. Germline loops: CDR1 DFQATT, CDR2 SNEGSKA (reference sequence). This CDR3 has 15 amino acids. The chain's CDR3 is CSASRAGGREETQYF. CDR3 bases: TGCAGTGCTAGTAGGGCGGGGGGGAGAGAAGAGACCCAGTACTTC.